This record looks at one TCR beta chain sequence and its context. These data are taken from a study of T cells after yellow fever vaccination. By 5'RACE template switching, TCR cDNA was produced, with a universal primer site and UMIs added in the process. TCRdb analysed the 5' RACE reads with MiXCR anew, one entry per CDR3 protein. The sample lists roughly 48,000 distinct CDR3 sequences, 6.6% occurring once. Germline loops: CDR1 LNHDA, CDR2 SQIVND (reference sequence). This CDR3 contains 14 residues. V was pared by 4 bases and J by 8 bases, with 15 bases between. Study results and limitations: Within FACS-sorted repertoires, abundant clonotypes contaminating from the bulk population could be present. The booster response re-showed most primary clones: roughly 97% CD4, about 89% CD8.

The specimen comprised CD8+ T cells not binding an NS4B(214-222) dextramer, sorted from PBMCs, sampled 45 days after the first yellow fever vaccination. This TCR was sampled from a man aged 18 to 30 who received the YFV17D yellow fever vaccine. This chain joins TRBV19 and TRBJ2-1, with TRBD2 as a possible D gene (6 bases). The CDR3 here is CASSTRGLNDEQFF. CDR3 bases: TGTGCCAGTAGTACAAGGGGACTGAACGATGAGCAGTTCTTC.